This T cell receptor beta chain was sequenced for a study of Graves' ophthalmopathy and Graves' hyperthyroidism. Under 3 months in duration, the ophthalmopathy in affected donors had moderate-to-severe activity, CAS ≥3 and NOSPECS ≥4. Ineligible for inclusion were patients with other autoimmune diseases, uncontrolled infections, pregnancy or lactation. Clinical symptoms, serum thyroxine, TRAb, thyroid ultrasound and orbital computed tomography were relied on for diagnosis. Using RNA transcripts, the TCR beta CDR3 regions were amplified. In the first round, RT-PCR was carried out with HTBI primers, and a multiplex PCR formed the second round. TCRdb re-analysed the multiplex PCR reads in MiXCR, keeping a single row per CDR3 protein. The table has some 390,000 distinct CDR3 sequences, approximately 20% seen once. The CDR3 is 15 amino acids. From germline, CDR1 is SGHNT and CDR2 YENEEA. After removal of 1 base from V and 5 bases from J, the junction contained 4 bases not matched to a gene.

This clonotype was observed at least ten times. The sequenced sample consisted of peripheral blood. This sequence was found in a woman between 18 and 29 years old with Graves' ophthalmopathy. This chain connects TRBV11-3 to TRBJ2-2, with TRBD1 matching 7 bases. CDR3 DNA sequence: TGTGCCAGCAGCTTAGGACAGGGAAGGACCGGGGAGCTGTTTTTT. This translates into CASSLGQGRTGELFF.